Here is one T cell receptor (beta chain) with its context. Its target is unknown. This entry comes from a study of memory CD4+ T cells and cytomegalovirus serostatus. Overall study: Donors were healthy Belgian adults, 8 to 10 CMV seropositive and around 23 seronegative.

Regarding the study as a whole: Each of approximately 73 CMV-associated TCRbeta sequences occurred in one to five individuals.

TCRdb's copy holds only in-frame clones and misses some; the assay was immunoSEQ multiplex PCR. This sample has some 54,000 clones, with over 60% found just once. Single viable CD3+CD4+CD8-CD45RO+ cells were sorted as the memory CD4+ T cells. This receptor was obtained from an adult in good health and CMV-seropositive. Sequences were obtained from memory CD4+ T cells from blood.

CDR3: CASRLALRANYGYTF. CDR3 DNA: TGTGCAAGTCGCCTAGCCCTCAGGGCTAACTATGGCTACACCTTC. This sequence joins TRBV12-2 and TRBJ1-2; the table calls TRBD1, which could not be checked here. TRBV12-2 is designated a pseudogene. CDR3 length: 15 residues.